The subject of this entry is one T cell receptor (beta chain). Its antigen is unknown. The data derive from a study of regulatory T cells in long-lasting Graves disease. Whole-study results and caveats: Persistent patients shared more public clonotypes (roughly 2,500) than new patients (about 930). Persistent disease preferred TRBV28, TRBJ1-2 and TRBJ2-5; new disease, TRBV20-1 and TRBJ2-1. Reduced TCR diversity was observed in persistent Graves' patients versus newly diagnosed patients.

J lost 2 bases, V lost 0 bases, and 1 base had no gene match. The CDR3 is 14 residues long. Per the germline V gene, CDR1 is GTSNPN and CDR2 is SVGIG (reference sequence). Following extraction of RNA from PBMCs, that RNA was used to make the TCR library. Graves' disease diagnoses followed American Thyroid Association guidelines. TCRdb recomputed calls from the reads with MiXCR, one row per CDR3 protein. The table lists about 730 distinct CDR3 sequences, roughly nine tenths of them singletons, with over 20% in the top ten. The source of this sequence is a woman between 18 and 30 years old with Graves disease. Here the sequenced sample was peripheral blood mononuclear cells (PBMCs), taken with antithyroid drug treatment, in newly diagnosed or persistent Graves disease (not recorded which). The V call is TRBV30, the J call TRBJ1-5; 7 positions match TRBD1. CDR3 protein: CAWSVGQGNQPQHF. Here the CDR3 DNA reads TGTGCCTGGAGTGTCGGACAGGGCAATCAGCCCCAGCATTTT.